The 14 T cell receptor beta chains listed next were all sequenced from one sample in a study of beta chain features in type 1 diabetes. The whole isolated RNA underwent reverse transcription, so sequencing captured expressed TCRB transcripts. Sequencing used immunoSEQ multiplex PCR; TCRdb keeps in-frame clones, though not all of them. The sample consists of around 190,000 clones, around an eighth of them appearing once. Sequenced: central memory CD4+ T cells from blood. These receptors were collected from a woman younger than 30 in good health.

This clone was seen a handful of times. V usage is TRBV21-1 and J usage is TRBJ2-5; the table calls TRBD2, which could not be checked here. TRBV21-1 is an annotated pseudogene. The CDR3 is made up of 17 amino acids. The CDR3, as DNA: TGTGCCAGCAGCAAAGAATGTGCTAGCGGGAGTTGTGAGACCCAGTACTTC. It is translated as CASSKECASGSCETQYF.

This clone appeared a few times. CDR3 in DNA: TGTGCCAGCAGCTTATCCCGAGGGGTAGCGGGAGTTGAGCAGTTCTTC. Its translation is CASSLSRGVAGVEQFF. The V call is TRBV7-9, the J call TRBJ2-1, with 9 bases identical to TRBD2. The CDR3 contains 16 residues. The V gene end was trimmed by 2 bases and the J gene end by 9 bases; junction bases not matched to a gene: 11. CDR1 is SEHNR and CDR2 is FQNEAQ in the germline V gene (reference sequence).

V usage is TRBV27 and J usage is TRBJ2-6; unclear D gene. Trimming left V 0 bases short and J 4 bases short, with 10 bases between. Germline V gene data show CDR1 as MNHEY and CDR2 as SMNVEV (reference sequence). The CDR3 covers 16 residues. The CDR3 is CASSLSTTSGANVLTF. The CDR3 DNA follows: TGTGCCAGCAGTTTATCCACAACCTCGGGGGCCAACGTCCTGACTTTC.

V is TRBV7-9 and J is TRBJ1-1, with no clear D. Germline CDR1 and CDR2: SEHNR and FQNEAQ (reference sequence). V lost 3 bases and J 6 bases, leaving 17 bases between the germline ends. The CDR3 totals 15 residues. Here the CDR3 reads CASSLGAVVDAEAFF. The CDR3 region has the DNA TGTGCCAGCAGCTTGGGAGCAGTTGTAGACGCTGAAGCTTTCTTT.

Only a few counts were recorded for this clone. The V call is TRBV7-9, the J call TRBJ2-7; tentative D call: TRBD2 (6 bases). This CDR3 is 13 amino acids long. The germline V and J ends were trimmed by 4 bases and 3 bases, with 10 bases remaining between them. Per the germline V gene, CDR1 is SEHNR and CDR2 is FQNEAQ (reference sequence). Written as DNA, the CDR3 is TGTGCCAGCAGCTCTAGCGTCGGCTACGAGCAGTACTTC. This translates into CASSSSVGYEQYF.

This clone was detected ten times or more. The chain combines TRBV11-2 with TRBJ2-2, with 10 bases identical to TRBD1. Germline lookup yields CDR1 SGHAT and CDR2 FQNNGV. The CDR3 is 15 residues long. V shed 2 bases, J shed 7 bases, and the junction held 4 bases outside the gene matches. For the CDR3, the DNA is TGTGCCAGCAGCTTAAGACAGGGGGCCGTCGGGGAGCTGTTTTTT. This encodes CASSLRQGAVGELFF.

The V call is TRBV15, the J call TRBJ1-5; D might be TRBD1 (6 bases). This CDR3 is built from 15 residues. Germline V gene data show CDR1 as LNHNV and CDR2 as YYDKDF (reference sequence). The ends were cut back, 3 bases at V and 3 bases at J, with 12 bases in the middle. CDR3 residues: CATSRGAGNNQPQHF. The CDR3 DNA sequence: TGTGCCACCAGCAGGGGGGCAGGGAACAATCAGCCCCAGCATTTT.

The J gene is TRBJ2-3, the V gene TRBV25-1; perhaps TRBD2 as D (6 bases). Germline values: CDR1 MGHDK, CDR2 SYGVNS. The V end lost 2 bases, the J end lost 0 bases, and 12 bases lay between the germline ends. CDR3 length: 16 residues. The CDR3 DNA reads as TGTGCCAGCAGTGAAAGGAGGGGTGTAAGCACAGATACGCAGTATTTT. It codes for CASSERRGVSTDTQYF.

The chain couples TRBV27 to TRBJ2-7; TRBD1 agrees at 9 bases. Trimming took 5 bases from V and 7 from J; bases not matched to a gene: 9. The CDR3 covers 14 residues. From germline, CDR1 is MNHEY and CDR2 SMNVEV (reference sequence). CDR3 coding DNA: TGTGCCAGCAGTCACGGACAGGGGAGTGGAGAGCAGTACTTC. This sequence encodes CASSHGQGSGEQYF.

This clone has only a few counts. Here the CDR3 reads CASSLGGGYTDTQYF. DNA of the CDR3: TGTGCCAGCAGCTTGGGCGGCGGCTACACAGATACGCAGTATTTT. The V and J genes are TRBV5-4 and TRBJ2-3; D uncertain. V was cut by 0 bases and J by 2 bases, with 10 bases left in between. Per germline, CDR1 SGHNT and CDR2 YYREEE (reference sequence). The CDR3 spans 15 residues.

This clone was counted a few times. The rearrangement joins TRBV30 to TRBJ1-1, with TRBD1 matching over 7 bases. This CDR3 comprises 15 residues. Germline CDR1 and CDR2: GTSNPN and SVGIG (reference sequence). Unmatched junction bases numbered 8, after V lost 4 bases and J lost 0 bases. Here the CDR3 DNA reads TGTGCCTGGAACAGGGGAAATCAGTTGAACACTGAAGCTTTCTTT. Translating it yields CAWNRGNQLNTEAFF.

This clone was counted a few times. The rearrangement uses TRBV7-3 and TRBJ2-3, with 10 bases lining up with TRBD2. CDR3 length: 19 amino acids. Germline-derived CDR1 and CDR2 are SGHTA and FQGTGA. With 2 bases clipped from V and 2 bases from J, the junction kept 13 bases outside the gene matches. The CDR3 spells CASSLDPPGTSATTDTQYF. CDR3 DNA: TGTGCCAGCAGCTTAGACCCCCCCGGGACTAGCGCTACCACAGATACGCAGTATTTT.

The rearrangement uses TRBV30 and TRBJ2-1; the D is unclear. With 3 bases removed from V and 9 bases from J, the gap between germline ends came to 18 bases. Germline-derived CDR1 and CDR2 are GTSNPN and SVGIG (reference sequence). The CDR3 spans 14 residues. CDR3 amino acids: CAWRASSTYGEQFF. The DNA for the CDR3 is TGTGCCTGGAGAGCCTCCTCGACATACGGTGAGCAGTTCTTC.

This clone was recorded a few times. The chain carries TRBV15 and TRBJ1-2; D uncertain. Germline V gives CDR1 LNHNV, CDR2 YYDKDF (reference sequence). Trimming cost V 7 bases and J 7 bases, with 13 bases left between them. The CDR3 has 12 amino acids. The CDR3: CATTSTAGGYTF. Here the CDR3 DNA reads TGTGCCACCACCAGTACGGCGGGTGGCTACACCTTC.